These T cell receptor beta chains were read from a single sample in a study of blood T cell repertoires in COVID-19. The assay was immunoSEQ multiplex PCR, and TCRdb's table has in-frame clones only and misses some. The sample consists of approximately 63,000 clones, roughly three quarters of them appearing once. Source material: peripheral blood. These receptors originate from a woman of 80 years or more with acute or convalescent COVID-19. Both conserved end residues are part of each CDR3. A D gene is named only where the DNA matches it firmly. Expanded clones get a size class; other rows say once, few or many, or leave the size out.

d_call,j_call,clone_size,v_call,cdr3_nt,cdr3_aa
NA,TRBJ1-3,NA,TRBV5-1,TGCGCCAGCAGCTTGTCAACTGTGGGCGGAAACACCATATATTTT,CASSLSTVGGNTIYF
NA,TRBJ2-1,NA,TRBV27,TGTGCCAGCAGTTTGACGGGGAATGAGCAGTTCTTC,CASSLTGNEQFF
NA,TRBJ1-1,NA,TRBV5-4,TGTGCCAGCAGCCGCATAGACAGGCTGCACACTGAAGCTTTCTTT,CASSRIDRLHTEAFF
NA,TRBJ2-1,NA,TRBV3-1/TRBV3-2,TGTGCCAGCAGCCAGGTAGCGGCCGCCCCTGGGATCTTC,CASSQVAAAPGIF
NA,TRBJ2-2,NA,TRBV2,TGTGCCAGCAGCCCCAACACCAACACCGGGGAGCTGTTTTTT,CASSPNTNTGELFF
TRBD1,TRBJ1-5,NA,TRBV7-8,TGTGCCAGCAGCCCAAGGGACAGTAGCAATCAGCCCCAGCATTTT,CASSPRDSSNQPQHF
TRBD2,TRBJ2-1,NA,TRBV14,TGTGCCAGCAGCCAAGCAACTAGCGCCCAAAGGAATGAGCAGTTCTTC,CASSQATSAQRNEQFF
NA,TRBJ1-1,NA,TRBV5-1,TGCGCCAGCAGAAGGGGAGGGGGGCGAATGAACACTGAAGCTTTCTTT,CASRRGGGRMNTEAFF
TRBD1,TRBJ2-3,NA,TRBV4-1,TGCGCCAGCTCAGGGACAGGGGCTAACACAGATACGCAGTATTTT,CASSGTGANTDTQYF
TRBD1,TRBJ2-2,NA,TRBV5-1,TGCGCCAGCAGCCCCCTCAGACAGGGCCCCGGGGAGCTGTTTTTT,CASSPLRQGPGELFF
NA,TRBJ1-4,NA,TRBV6-6,TGTGCCAGCAGTTACCCCGACTCAAGAGGGGGAAAACTGTTTTTT,CASSYPDSRGGKLFF
TRBD1,TRBJ1-2,NA,TRBV28,TGTGCCAGCAGGGGGACCGGGACAGGGTCGCAGGGCTACACCTTC,CASRGTGTGSQGYTF
NA,TRBJ1-4,few,TRBV25-1,TGTGCCAGCAGTGAATTAGGAGGACAGCCTAATGAAAAACTGTTTTTT,CASSELGGQPNEKLFF
NA,TRBJ2-6,NA,TRBV5-5,TGTGCCAGCTGGGCCACAAGCTCTGGGGCCAACGTCCTGACTTTC,CASWATSSGANVLTF
NA,TRBJ2-3,NA,TRBV7-3,TGTGCCAGCAGCTCAGGGCCGGAAACCACAGATACGCAGTATTTT,CASSSGPETTDTQYF
TRBD2,TRBJ2-1,NA,TRBV30,TGTGCCTGGAGTGCCAAGTTACTAGCGGGAGGATACAATGAGCAGTTCTTC,CAWSAKLLAGGYNEQFF
TRBD1,TRBJ2-1,NA,TRBV7-2,TGTGCCAGCAGGCCCAGGGGGCACATCTACAATGAGCAGTTCTTC,CASRPRGHIYNEQFF
TRBD1,TRBJ1-4,NA,TRBV4-2,TGTGCCAGCAGCCAACCGGGACAGCTTAATGAAAAACTGTTTTTT,CASSQPGQLNEKLFF
NA,TRBJ1-2,NA,TRBV11-2,TGTGCCAGCAGCTCCCTTAGGGGGGGTATGGAGGACACCTTC,CASSSLRGGMEDTF
NA,TRBJ2-1,NA,TRBV24-1,TGTGCCACCAGTGAGAGTCCTGGGAGGGGGGTTTACAATGAGCAGTTCTTC,CATSESPGRGVYNEQFF
TRBD1,TRBJ2-2,few,TRBV27,TGTGCCAGCACCCCCCAGGGGGCCTTTCCCGCCGGGGAGCTGTTTTTT,CASTPQGAFPAGELFF
NA,TRBJ2-7,NA,TRBV7-8,TGTGCCAGCAGCTTAGGTCAGGTCCCCTACGAGCAGTACTTC,CASSLGQVPYEQYF
TRBD2,TRBJ2-3,NA,TRBV5-5,TGTGCCAGCGGAAAAAGCGGGAGGGCCGCCGCCACGCAGTATTTT,CASGKSGRAAATQYF